A single T cell receptor (beta chain) is shown here with its context. These data are taken from a study of T-cell memory formation after mild COVID-19. This CDR3 has 16 amino acids. Germline V lookup: CDR1 MNHEY, CDR2 SVGAGI. V lost 0 bases to trimming and J lost 5 bases, with 17 bases between them. TCRdb passed the 5' RACE reads through MiXCR, listing each CDR3 protein once. The top ten hold approximately 8.1% of the sample, which has over 500,000 distinct CDR3 sequences, around 15% seen once. This TCR derives from an adult woman who had mild COVID-19 (a few samples of this study predate the infection). Cell type and time point are not known. This chain connects TRBV6-5 to TRBJ2-7; D assignment may be TRBD1 or TRBD2 (5 bases each). The material sequenced was PBMCs or a T cell subset sorted from them (not recorded which). The CDR3 DNA follows: TGTGCCAGCAGTTACTCGATGTCGGGGCCCGTCCACGAGCAGTACTTC. The encoded protein is CASSYSMSGPVHEQYF.